One TCR beta chain is described in this entry. Measured with immunoSEQ multiplex PCR; TCRdb has only the in-frame clones, and not every one. Among 60,000 or so clones listed, around four fifths were seen once. The source of the sample is a study of blood T cell repertoires in COVID-19. The material sequenced was peripheral blood. This TCR came from a woman aged 80 or over with acute or convalescent COVID-19.

The CDR3 is CASSIRATGWNTGELFF. CDR3 sequence (DNA): TGTGCCAGTAGTATTAGAGCGACAGGGTGGAACACCGGGGAGCTGTTTTTT. The rearrangement uses TRBV19 and TRBJ2-2; 7 nucleotides align to TRBD1. The CDR3 is 17 residues long. Germline CDR1 reads LNHDA; CDR2 reads SQIVND (reference sequence). V dropped 3 bases and J dropped 1; count of bases not matched to a gene: 8.